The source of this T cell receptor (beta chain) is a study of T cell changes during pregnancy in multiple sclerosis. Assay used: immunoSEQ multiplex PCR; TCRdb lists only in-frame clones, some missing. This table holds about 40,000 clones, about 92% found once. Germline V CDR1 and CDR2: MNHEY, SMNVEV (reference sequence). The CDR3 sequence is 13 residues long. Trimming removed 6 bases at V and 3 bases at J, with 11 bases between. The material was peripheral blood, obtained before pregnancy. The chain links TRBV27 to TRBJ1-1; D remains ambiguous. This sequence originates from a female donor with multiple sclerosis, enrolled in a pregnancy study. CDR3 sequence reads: CASRWWRDTEAFF. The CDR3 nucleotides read TGTGCCAGCAGATGGTGGAGGGACACTGAAGCTTTCTTT.